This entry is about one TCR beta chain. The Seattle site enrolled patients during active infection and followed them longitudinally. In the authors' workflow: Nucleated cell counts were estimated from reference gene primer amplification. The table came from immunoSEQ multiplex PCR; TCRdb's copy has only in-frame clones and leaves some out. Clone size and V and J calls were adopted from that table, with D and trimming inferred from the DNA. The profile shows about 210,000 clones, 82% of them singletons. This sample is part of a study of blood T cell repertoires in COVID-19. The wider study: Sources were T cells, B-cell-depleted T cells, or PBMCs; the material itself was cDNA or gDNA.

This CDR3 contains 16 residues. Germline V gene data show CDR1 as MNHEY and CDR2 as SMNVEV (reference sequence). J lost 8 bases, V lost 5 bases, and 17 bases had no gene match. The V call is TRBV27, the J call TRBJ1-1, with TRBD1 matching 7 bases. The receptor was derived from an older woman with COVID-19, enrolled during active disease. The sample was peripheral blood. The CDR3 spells CASSPRQGSASKEAFF. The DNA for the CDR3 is TGTGCCAGCAGTCCTCGACAGGGTTCGGCCTCAAAGGAAGCTTTCTTT.